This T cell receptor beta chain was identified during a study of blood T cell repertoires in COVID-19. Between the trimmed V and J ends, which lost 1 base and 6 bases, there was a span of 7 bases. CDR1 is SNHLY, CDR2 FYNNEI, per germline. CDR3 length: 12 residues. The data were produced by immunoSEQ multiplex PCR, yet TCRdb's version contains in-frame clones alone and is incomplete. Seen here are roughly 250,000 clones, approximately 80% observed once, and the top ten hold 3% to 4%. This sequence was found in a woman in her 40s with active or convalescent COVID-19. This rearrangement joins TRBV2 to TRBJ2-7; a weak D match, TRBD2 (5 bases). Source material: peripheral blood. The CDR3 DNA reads TGTGCCAGCAGTGAAGGGACTTCCGAGCAGTACTTC. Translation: CASSEGTSEQYF.